This T cell receptor beta chain was sequenced in a study of shared clonotypes between healthy human individuals. Overall study findings and caveats: Four donors shared roughly 5% of their naive CD4 clonotypes.

At the deep level, the assay was run. Produced via immunoSEQ multiplex PCR; TCRdb's table is partial and in-frame only. The sample holds 2 million to 3 million clones, over 85% seen once. The CDR3 extends over 14 amino acids. The V segment lost 0 bases and the J segment 6 bases; nucleotides outside the gene matches: 4. CDR1 is LGHNA and CDR2 is YSLEER in the germline V gene. As concerns this clone: Its antigen is as yet unknown.

The rearrangement links TRBV4-3 to TRBJ1-1; 7 nucleotides line up with TRBD1. The sequence was collected from a man aged 18 to 30 in good health. The sequenced sample consisted of naive CD4+ T cells sorted from blood. Subset in this sample: CD45RA+ positively selected. CDR3 protein: CASSQETGLAEAFF. The CDR3 DNA reads as TGCGCCAGCAGCCAAGAGACAGGGCTGGCTGAAGCTTTCTTT.